The rows below give T cell receptor beta chains drawn from one sample of a study of blood T cell repertoires in COVID-19. Profiling relied on immunoSEQ multiplex PCR, and the TCRdb table lists in-frame clones only, not all of them. The profile shows roughly 210,000 clones, approximately 90% of them singletons. The sequencing sample was made of peripheral blood. These receptors were obtained from a man in his sixties or seventies with acute or convalescent COVID-19. The CDR3 runs from the conserved cysteine through the conserved F or W. A D gene is named only where the DNA matches it firmly. Only some rows state a clone size, as once, few, many or a class for expanded clones.

length	D	J	size	V	DNA	CDR3
13	NA	TRBJ1-2	NA	TRBV27	TGTGCCAGCAGTTTAGTGCGGGGGTATGGCTACACCTTC	CASSLVRGYGYTF
13	TRBD1	TRBJ1-2	NA	TRBV28	TGTGCCAGCAGTTTAAGGGGGCCAAGGGGCTACACCTTC	CASSLRGPRGYTF
13	NA	TRBJ2-2	NA	TRBV6-6	TGTGCCAGCAGTTACTCCTTCGGCGGGGAGCTGTTTTTT	CASSYSFGGELFF
13	TRBD1	TRBJ1-2	NA	TRBV19	TGTGCCAGTACCGACAGGGAGAGGCCCGGCTACACCTTC	CASTDRERPGYTF
14	NA	TRBJ1-2	NA	TRBV19	TGTGCCAGTAGCCCCACGGAGGCGGTTTATGGCTACACCTTC	CASSPTEAVYGYTF
14	TRBD1	TRBJ1-5	NA	TRBV5-1	TGCGCCAGCAGCGCCGGACAGGGGAATCAGCCCCAGCATTTT	CASSAGQGNQPQHF
14	NA	TRBJ1-5	once	TRBV19	TGTGCCAGTAGTATGGAGGGAGGTAATCAGCCCCAGCATTTT	CASSMEGGNQPQHF
13	NA	TRBJ1-1	NA	TRBV20-1	TGCAGTGCTAGTTCAGGGGCTAACGGTGAAGCTTTCTTT	CSASSGANGEAFF
14	TRBD1	TRBJ2-5	NA	TRBV7-3	TGTGCCAGCAGCCCGCAGGGGGCCGGGGAGACCCAGTACTTC	CASSPQGAGETQYF
15	TRBD2	TRBJ2-1	NA	TRBV5-5	TGTGCCAGCAGAGGAAGCGGGACGACCTACAATGAGCAGTTCTTC	CASRGSGTTYNEQFF
15	TRBD2	TRBJ2-1	few	TRBV4-2	TGTGCCAGCAGCTTACTAGCGGGAGCTGGAAATGAGCAGTTCTTC	CASSLLAGAGNEQFF
15	NA	TRBJ1-1	NA	TRBV5-1	TGCGCCAGCAGCTTGGGTCAGCAGGGGAACACTGAAGCTTTCTTT	CASSLGQQGNTEAFF
16	NA	TRBJ1-3	NA	TRBV18	TGTGCCAGCTCACCCCGGGAGCGGAGCTCTGGAAACACCATATATTTT	CASSPRERSSGNTIYF
14	TRBD1	TRBJ1-3	NA	TRBV28	TGTGCCAGCAGACAACAGGGGGCTGGAAACACCATATATTTT	CASRQQGAGNTIYF
15	NA	TRBJ1-5	NA	TRBV7-2	TGTGCCAGCAGCTTAGTCGCCCAGCAGGGCCAGCCCCAGCATTTT	CASSLVAQQGQPQHF
15	NA	TRBJ2-2	NA	TRBV5-5	TGTGCCAGCAGCCGGGTGGGTCGATCGACCGGGGAGCTGTTTTTT	CASSRVGRSTGELFF
16	TRBD2	TRBJ2-7	NA	TRBV3-1/TRBV3-2	TGTGCCAGCAGCCAAGAATTCAGGACTAGCTCCTACGAGCAGTACTTC	CASSQEFRTSSYEQYF
14	TRBD1	TRBJ2-7	NA	TRBV18	TGTGCCAGCTCACCCGGACAGGTCTCCTACGAGCAGTACTTC	CASSPGQVSYEQYF
15	NA	TRBJ2-1	NA	TRBV5-6	TGTGCCAGCAGCTTGGCCAACAGGGCCTACAATGAGCAGTTCTTC	CASSLANRAYNEQFF
13	NA	TRBJ1-2	NA	TRBV5-8	TGTGCCAGCAGCTTGTCGGGGTACTATGGCTACACCTTC	CASSLSGYYGYTF
15	TRBD2	TRBJ2-7	NA	TRBV11-1	TGTGCCAGCAGCTTAGAATTAGCGGGAGTGGGCGAGCAGTACTTC	CASSLELAGVGEQYF
14	TRBD2	TRBJ2-1	NA	TRBV7-9	TGTGCCAGCAGCTATAGCGGGACCGACAATGAGCAGTTCTTC	CASSYSGTDNEQFF
15	NA	TRBJ1-6	NA	TRBV7-2	TGTGCCAGCAGCCCCGACGGGGGTAGGAATTCACCCCTCCACTTT	CASSPDGGRNSPLHF
15	TRBD2	TRBJ2-1	NA	TRBV7-2	TGTGCCAGCAGCCCGAGACTAGCGGGAGGGCTAAAGCAGTTCTTC	CASSPRLAGGLKQFF
13	TRBD1	TRBJ1-2	NA	TRBV10-3	TGTGCCACCCGACAGGGGGCCGGCTATGGCTACACCTTC	CATRQGAGYGYTF
15	NA	TRBJ1-1	NA	TRBV6-5	TGTGCCAGCAGTTACTCTGGAGCACCAGTCACTGAAGCTTTCTTT	CASSYSGAPVTEAFF
17	NA	TRBJ1-4	few	TRBV12-5	TGTGCTAGTGGACCATACCGGACAGTTGGTCCTCCTGAAAAACTGTTTTTT	CASGPYRTVGPPEKLFF
21	NA	TRBJ2-6	NA	TRBV19	TGTGCCAGTAGACATAGCGGCCCCACACTGGGGCTGGGCTCTGGGGCCAACGTCCTGACTTTC	CASRHSGPTLGLGSGANVLTF
15	TRBD1	TRBJ2-7	NA	TRBV7-2	TGTGCCAGCAGCCAACAACAGGGGGTTTCCTACGAGCAGTACTTC	CASSQQQGVSYEQYF
15	NA	TRBJ1-6	NA	TRBV18	TGTGCCAGCTCATCACGGACTGGTTATAATTCACCCCTCCACTTT	CASSSRTGYNSPLHF
14	NA	TRBJ2-5	NA	TRBV5-1	TGCGCCAGCAGCTTCACAGGAAAGGTGGAGACCCAGTACTTC	CASSFTGKVETQYF
15	NA	TRBJ2-2	NA	TRBV5-1	TGCGCCAGCAATGGGGCCCACTCGGGCACCGGGGAGCTGTTTTTT	CASNGAHSGTGELFF
13	NA	TRBJ1-1	few	TRBV5-1	TGCGCCAGCAGCTCCACGGGGTACACTGAAGCTTTCTTT	CASSSTGYTEAFF
20	TRBD1	TRBJ2-6	NA	TRBV15	TGTGCCACCAGCAGAGCCCCCTTGACAGGGGGACTCTCTGGGGCCAACGTCCTGACTTTC	CATSRAPLTGGLSGANVLTF
13	TRBD2	TRBJ2-3	NA	TRBV3-1/TRBV3-2	TGTGCCAGCAGCCTTCGGGACTATTTCGACCAGTATTTT	CASSLRDYFDQYF
15	NA	TRBJ2-1	NA	TRBV24-1	TGTGCCACCAGTTCGACGGGAAGCTCCTACAATGAGCAGTTCTTC	CATSSTGSSYNEQFF
15	NA	TRBJ1-6	NA	TRBV9	TGTGCCAGCAGCGAGAGGAGCTCCTATAATTCACCCCTCCACTTT	CASSERSSYNSPLHF
16	NA	TRBJ1-3	NA	TRBV6-6	TGTGCCAGCAGTTATTCGCAGGTCGGCGCTGGAAACACCATATATTTT	CASSYSQVGAGNTIYF
14	NA	TRBJ1-6	NA	TRBV30	TGTGCCTGGACCAGGGGCAGGGAAGGTTCACCCCTCCACTTT	CAWTRGREGSPLHF
15	NA	TRBJ1-5	NA	TRBV9	TGTGCCAGCAGCCCCGGGGGGGGAATCAATCAGCCCCAGCATTTT	CASSPGGGINQPQHF
12	NA	TRBJ2-5	NA	TRBV7-2	TGTGCCAGCAGCTTATTGACTGAGACCCAGTACTTC	CASSLLTETQYF
16	TRBD2	TRBJ2-3	NA	TRBV3-1/TRBV3-2	TGTGCCAGCAGCCGACGGACTAGCGGGAGGACAGATACGCAGTATTTT	CASSRRTSGRTDTQYF
14	TRBD1	TRBJ1-4	NA	TRBV10-3	TGTGCCATCCGAGGGGGCTCGACTAATGAAAAACTGTTTTTT	CAIRGGSTNEKLFF
15	TRBD1	TRBJ1-6	NA	TRBV2	TGTGCCAGCAGCCTCCGGGACAGCGGAAATTCACCCCTCCACTTT	CASSLRDSGNSPLHF
13	NA	TRBJ1-1	NA	TRBV27	TGTGCCAGCAGTAGTCCCGGGAACACTGAAGCTTTCTTT	CASSSPGNTEAFF
16	NA	TRBJ2-3	NA	TRBV7-8	TGTGCCAGCAGCCCCTGGGCAGGTAGTAGCACAGATACGCAGTATTTT	CASSPWAGSSTDTQYF
17	TRBD2	TRBJ2-7	NA	TRBV7-2	TGTGCCAGCAGCCCAGGGGGGACTAGCGGGGTATCCTACGAGCAGTACTTC	CASSPGGTSGVSYEQYF
13	TRBD1	TRBJ1-2	NA	TRBV19	TGTGCCAGTAGTACCCAGGGGGACTATGGCTACACCTTC	CASSTQGDYGYTF
11	NA	TRBJ1-5	NA	TRBV20-1	TGCAGTGCCCGGGAAGCAGGAGCCCAGCATTTT	CSAREAGAQHF
14	NA	TRBJ1-1	NA	TRBV3-1/TRBV3-2	TGTGCCAGCAGCCAACTGAGGCCCAACACTGAAGCTTTCTTT	CASSQLRPNTEAFF
17	NA	TRBJ2-2	NA	TRBV21-1	TGTGCCAGCAGCGATCGAAGCGGGAGGGCCGAGTCCGGGGAGCTGTTTTTT	CASSDRSGRAESGELFF
14	TRBD1	TRBJ1-5	NA	TRBV6-5	TGTGCCAGCAGACCGGGACAGGTCAATCAGCCCCAGCATTTT	CASRPGQVNQPQHF
18	TRBD1	TRBJ1-5	NA	TRBV19	TGTGCCAGTAGGGCCGAGAGGGCAGGGGGTCGGAGCAATCAGCCCCAGCATTTT	CASRAERAGGRSNQPQHF
15	TRBD1	TRBJ1-1	NA	TRBV10-3	TGTGCCATCAGTGGAAAGGGACAGGCTAGCACTGAAGCTTTCTTT	CAISGKGQASTEAFF